This T cell receptor beta chain was documented in a study of T cell changes during pregnancy in multiple sclerosis. V shed 0 bases and J shed 7 bases, with 15 bases lying between them. CDR1 is LGHNA and CDR2 is YSLEER in the germline V gene. The CDR3 contains 15 residues. Profiling relied on immunoSEQ multiplex PCR, and the TCRdb table lists in-frame clones only, not all of them. Here the sample spans 70,000 to 90,000 clones, around 93% being singletons. Source: peripheral blood, taken in the second trimester of pregnancy. The receptor was isolated from a female donor in good health, enrolled as a control in a pregnancy study. The chain links TRBV4-3 to TRBJ1-2, with D possibly TRBD1 on 6 matching bases. Written as DNA, the CDR3 is TGCGCCAGCAGCCAAGATGGGCAGGGGACGCTTGGCTACACCTTC. This sequence encodes CASSQDGQGTLGYTF.